A single sample is the source of the 26 T cell receptor beta chains below, sequenced in a study of T-cell reconstitution after alpha-beta-depleted transplantation in children. Unique molecular identifiers were used to barcode this TCRbeta library. TCRdb analysed the PCR reads with MiXCR anew, one entry per CDR3 protein. The sample has 70,000 or so distinct CDR3 sequences, approximately 11% seen once. The sample here was PBMCs, taken before TCRalphabeta/CD19-depleted stem cell transplant. These receptors all stem from a boy aged 5-17 years with acute myeloid leukemia, due to receive a stem cell transplant.

This chain joins TRBV20-1 and TRBJ2-3; TRBD2 matches 9 bases. Germline CDR1 DFQATT, CDR2 SNEGSKA (reference sequence). With 6 bases clipped from V and 2 bases from J, the junction kept 6 bases outside the gene matches. This CDR3 region has 14 residues. The DNA of the CDR3 is TGCAGTGCCAGGACTAGCGCACACACAGATACGCAGTATTTT. Translation: CSARTSAHTDTQYF.

This clonotype was detected many times. The genes are TRBV6-5 and TRBJ1-5; the D gene is possibly TRBD1 (6 bases). The length of the CDR3 is 15 residues. Between the trimmed V and J ends, which lost 1 base and 5 bases, there was a span of 12 bases. Looked up from germline, CDR1 is MNHEY and CDR2 is SVGAGI. The CDR3 nucleotides are TGTGCCAGCAGTTACTTATCACAGGGTGATCAGCCCCAGCATTTT. This translates into CASSYLSQGDQPQHF.

This clonotype was picked up many times. V and J are TRBV20-1 and TRBJ2-3; 8 bases match TRBD2. J was trimmed by 0 bases and V by 0 bases; bases with no gene match: 2. The CDR3 sequence is 15 residues long. The V gene's germline CDR1 is DFQATT and CDR2 SNEGSKA (reference sequence). CDR3 in amino acids: CSARDQRGSTDTQYF. In nucleotides, the CDR3 is TGCAGTGCTAGAGATCAGCGGGGGAGCACAGATACGCAGTATTTT.

The chain has TRBV7-2 and TRBJ2-7; D gene unclear. The CDR3 consists of 15 residues. The germline CDR1 and CDR2 sequences are SGHTA and FQGNSA. V lost 5 bases and J 2 bases, leaving 16 bases between the germline ends. Here the CDR3 reads CASSPDALFPYEQYF. Written as DNA, the CDR3 is TGTGCCAGCAGCCCCGACGCCCTTTTTCCCTACGAGCAGTACTTC.

This chain links TRBV2 with TRBJ2-2; D is perhaps TRBD1 or TRBD2 (5 bases each). Trimming took off 6 bases at V and 3 bases at J, with 5 bases between the two ends. Germline assignment: CDR1 SNHLY and CDR2 FYNNEI. The CDR3 sequence is 12 residues long. CDR3 in DNA: TGTGCCAGCAGGGGGGACACCGGGGAGCTGTTTTTT. Its protein product is CASRGDTGELFF. The full variable domain, completed using reference TRBV2 and TRBJ2-2, is EPEVTQTPSHQVTQMGQEVILRCVPISNHLYFYWYRQILGQKVEFLVSFYNNEISEKSEIFDDQFSVERPDGSNFTLKIRSTKLEDSAMYFCASRGDTGELFFGEGSRLTVL.

There are many counts of this clonotype. This chain joins TRBV5-1 and TRBJ2-5; 9 positions match TRBD1. The germline V gene encodes CDR1 SGHRS and CDR2 YFSETQ. V shed 5 bases, J shed 2 bases, and the junction held 4 bases outside the gene matches. CDR3 length: 14 residues. For the CDR3, the DNA is TGCGCCAGCAGTTTGACAGGGGGACAAGAGACCCAGTACTTC. It translates to CASSLTGGQETQYF.

This clonotype was recorded at least ten times. V and J are TRBV29-1 and TRBJ2-4; D possibly corresponds to TRBD1 (5 bases). CDR3 length equals 17 residues. The germline V and J ends were trimmed by 2 bases and 1 base, with 18 bases remaining between them. Germline V gene sequence: CDR1 SQVTM, CDR2 ANQGSEA. DNA for the CDR3: TGCAGCGTTGAATTATACGGTCAGGGTTTTGCCAAAAACATTCAGTACTTC. Its translation is CSVELYGQGFAKNIQYF.

The table lists this clonotype with many counts. The chain couples TRBV7-2 to TRBJ1-2, with 11 bases lining up with TRBD1. This CDR3 comprises 17 residues. The junction had 14 bases not matched to a gene; V was cut back by 4 bases and J by 7 bases. CDR1 SGHTA and CDR2 FQGNSA come from the germline V gene. In DNA form, the CDR3 reads TGTGCCAGCAGCTCGAGGACAGGGGGCTTCTGGCCCCGTGGCTACACCTTC. Protein sequence: CASSSRTGGFWPRGYTF.

This clonotype was found many times. J is TRBJ2-7 and V is TRBV20-1; 16 bases map to TRBD2. The V and J ends lost 3 bases and 7 bases, in that order; junction bases with no gene match: 9. Germline V CDR1 and CDR2: DFQATT, SNEGSKA (reference sequence). This CDR3 spans 16 amino acids. The DNA of the CDR3 is TGCAGTGCTAGGTCCGGGACTAGCGGGAGGGCTCAAGAGCAGTACTTC. Encoded protein: CSARSGTSGRAQEQYF.

This clonotype has a count of ten or more. The chain links TRBV6-5 to TRBJ1-6; no clear D. The germline gives CDR1 MNHEY, CDR2 SVGAGI. Deletions cut 0 bases from V and 7 bases from J, with 4 bases between. The CDR3 has 13 amino acids. CDR3 amino acids: CASSYSNNSPLHF. For the CDR3, the DNA is TGTGCCAGCAGTTACTCGAACAATTCACCCCTCCACTTT.

This clonotype was picked up many times. The CDR3 DNA reads as TGCGCCAGCAAGGATCGAACTAGCGGGGGGTCGATGGCCCAGTACTTC. Translating gives CASKDRTSGGSMAQYF. The genes are TRBV5-1 and TRBJ2-5; 12 positions match TRBD2. Per germline, CDR1 SGHRS and CDR2 YFSETQ. The CDR3 contains 16 residues. With 6 bases clipped from V and 9 bases from J, the junction kept 15 bases outside the gene matches.

There are many counts of this clonotype. The rearrangement joins TRBV9 to TRBJ2-3; 7 bases are a match to TRBD2. The CDR3 has 17 amino acids. V trimming: 0 bases; J trimming: 3 bases; junction bases outside the gene matches: 10. Germline V gives CDR1 SGDLS, CDR2 YYNGEE. The DNA for the CDR3 is TGTGCCAGCAGCGTAGGAGGGAGGGCCGGAGGGACAGATACGCAGTATTTT. This translates into CASSVGGRAGGTDTQYF. Full variable domain (missing parts from reference TRBV9 and TRBJ2-3): DSGVTQTPKHLITATGQRVTLRCSPRSGDLSVYWYQQSLDQGLQFLIQYYNGEERAKGNILERFSAQQFPDLHSELNLSSLELGDSALYFCASSVGGRAGGTDTQYFGPGTRLTVL.

This clonotype was counted at least ten times. The V and J genes are TRBV7-8 and TRBJ1-5; the D gene is possibly TRBD1 (5 bases). The CDR3 totals 15 residues. V shed 3 bases and J shed 2 bases, with 11 bases lying between them. Germline V gene data show CDR1 as SGHVS and CDR2 as FQNEAQ. DNA for the CDR3: TGTGCCAGCAGCTTTCTTACCAGGGGCAATCAGCCCCAGCATTTT. It codes for CASSFLTRGNQPQHF.

V and J are TRBV27 and TRBJ2-1, with 12 bases matching TRBD2. The CDR3 has 17 residues. Trimming at V came to 1 base and at J to 4 bases, leaving 5 bases not matched to a gene. Germline V gives CDR1 MNHEY, CDR2 SMNVEV (reference sequence). This CDR3 reads CASSLLSSGGGYNEQFF. The CDR3 nucleotides are TGTGCCAGCAGTTTATTGTCTAGCGGGGGGGGATACAATGAGCAGTTCTTC.

This clonotype was observed many times. The chain uses TRBV12-3 or TRBV12-4 and TRBJ2-3; D ambiguous. The CDR3 sequence is 11 residues long. Trimming took 5 bases from V and 6 from J, leaving 6 bases between them. This CDR3 is CASSPSDTQYF. The CDR3 DNA is TGTGCCAGCAGTCCCTCGGATACGCAGTATTTT.

This clonotype came up a few times. V gene TRBV28 combines with J gene TRBJ2-3; 11 positions match TRBD2. The junction had 7 bases not matched to a gene; V was cut back by 5 bases and J by 6 bases. The CDR3 runs to 15 residues. From germline, CDR1 is MDHEN and CDR2 SYDVKM. Written as DNA, the CDR3 is TGTGCCAGCAGTCCTACTAGCGGGGGAAGTGATACGCAGTATTTT. Translation: CASSPTSGGSDTQYF. The full variable domain, rest sourced from reference TRBV28 and TRBJ2-3, is DVKVTQSSRYLVKRTGEKVFLECVQDMDHENMFWYRQDPGLGLRLIYFSYDVKMKEKGDIPEGYSVSREKKERFSLILESASTNQTSMYLCASSPTSGGSDTQYFGPGTRLTVL.

This clonotype was seen ten or more times. This chain uses TRBV5-1 with TRBJ2-7; a weak D match, TRBD2 (6 bases). Germline values: CDR1 SGHRS, CDR2 YFSETQ. V lost 0 bases and J 1 base, leaving 11 bases between the germline ends. This CDR3 region has 15 residues. CDR3 sequence: CASSLGAEGSYEQYF. CDR3 coding DNA: TGCGCCAGCAGCTTGGGTGCGGAGGGGTCCTACGAGCAGTACTTC. The whole variable domain, remainder taken from reference TRBV5-1 and TRBJ2-7, is KAGVTQTPRYLIKTRGQQVTLSCSPISGHRSVSWYQQTPGQGLQFLFEYFSETQRNKGNFPGRFSGRQFSNSRSEMNVSTLELGDSALYLCASSLGAEGSYEQYFGPGTRLTVT.

This clonotype was seen at least ten times. This chain uses TRBV5-1 with TRBJ2-1; TRBD1 agrees at 7 bases. Germline V gives CDR1 SGHRS, CDR2 YFSETQ. This CDR3 spans 14 amino acids. V shed 4 bases, J shed 6 bases, and the junction held 7 bases outside the gene matches. The CDR3 reads CASSVGQAVNEQFF. The CDR3 coding sequence is TGCGCCAGCAGCGTTGGACAGGCGGTCAATGAGCAGTTCTTC.

The V call is TRBV3-1, the J call TRBJ2-3; unclear D gene. Trimming stripped 2 bases from V and 4 bases from J, with 16 bases between. Germline-derived CDR1 and CDR2 are LGHDT and YNNKEL (reference sequence). CDR3 length: 16 amino acids. CDR3 amino acids: CASSQLILIGPDTQYF. In DNA form, the CDR3 reads TGTGCCAGCAGCCAATTAATATTGATCGGACCAGATACGCAGTATTTT.

This clonotype was counted between two and nine times. Germline and junction disagree at one end, which may indicate a read error. The gene calls are TRBV11-3 and TRBJ2-1; 10 positions match TRBD2. Germline V lookup: CDR1 SGHNT, CDR2 YENEEA. The CDR3 is made up of 15 amino acids. CDR3 region: CASSPAGGTGNEPFF. The CDR3 bases are TGTGCCAGCAGTCCAGCGGGGGGGACGGGGAATGAGCCGTTCTTC.

The table lists this clonotype with many counts. The CDR3 here is CASSPELASEQYV. The CDR3 bases are TGTGCCAGCAGCCCAGAGCTTGCATCCGAGCAGTACGTC. The chain couples TRBV11-2 to TRBJ2-7; no clear D. V was shortened by 5 bases and J by 6 bases, with 14 bases between the two germline ends. This CDR3 has 13 residues. Germline assignment: CDR1 SGHAT and CDR2 FQNNGV.

The chain carries TRBV6-5 and TRBJ2-1; 7 bases agree with TRBD1. V was pared by 0 bases and J by 6 bases, with 5 bases of the junction left unmatched. The CDR3 spans 15 residues. Per germline, CDR1 MNHEY and CDR2 SVGAGI. The CDR3 region has the DNA TGTGCCAGCAGTTACTCGAAGCCAGGGGGCAATGAGCAGTTCTTC. Amino acid sequence: CASSYSKPGGNEQFF.

This clonotype was counted only a few times. The chain joins TRBV20-1 to TRBJ1-5; 8 bases are a match to TRBD1. CDR3 length equals 15 residues. Trimming at V came to 2 bases and at J to 3 bases, leaving 6 bases not matched to a gene. Germline CDR1 DFQATT, CDR2 SNEGSKA (reference sequence). In DNA, the CDR3 is TGCAGTGCTAGATTGTCAGGGGGCGTCAATCAGCCCCAGCATTTT. This gives the protein CSARLSGGVNQPQHF.

As DNA, the CDR3 is TGTGCCAGCAACTCATTCGGACAGGCCGCTGCCGGGGAGCTGTTTTTT. Residues: CASNSFGQAAAGELFF. V and J are TRBV6-1 and TRBJ2-2; TRBD1 matches 7 bases. V shed 7 bases, J shed 6 bases, and the junction held 14 bases outside the gene matches. The CDR3 consists of 16 residues. Germline V gene data show CDR1 as MNHNS and CDR2 as SASEGT.

The chain's CDR3 is CASSSRWDSQETQYF. CDR3 DNA sequence: TGTGCCAGCAGTTCCCGATGGGACAGCCAAGAGACCCAGTACTTC. The rearrangement uses TRBV6-5 and TRBJ2-5, with 7 bases aligning to TRBD1. The V segment lost 4 bases and the J segment 1 base; nucleotides outside the gene matches: 6. From germline, CDR1 is MNHEY and CDR2 SVGAGI. There are 15 residues in the CDR3.

This clonotype has a count of ten or more. This chain links TRBV7-2 with TRBJ2-7; D perhaps matches TRBD2 (6 bases). V lost 5 bases and J lost 0, with 11 bases in between. There are 14 residues in the CDR3. The germline CDR1 and CDR2 sequences are SGHTA and FQGNSA. The CDR3 nucleotides read TGTGCCAGCAGCCCGCTAGCGAACTCCTACGAGCAGTACTTC. The encoded protein is CASSPLANSYEQYF.